What follows are 21 T cell receptor beta chains derived from one specimen sequenced in a study of regulatory dendritic cells for organ transplantation. Produced via immunoSEQ multiplex PCR; TCRdb's table is partial and in-frame only. This table holds almost 30,000 clones, approximately 79% found once. The sample was memory CD4+ T cells from blood. Sample subset: CD45RO+ memory T cells. The receptors originated from a human donor in good health.

The chain uses TRBV10-3 and TRBJ1-5; D gene unclear. Germline V gene lookup returns CDR1 ENHRY and CDR2 SYGVKD. V was shortened by 6 bases and J by 0 bases, with 12 bases between the two germline ends. The CDR3 totals 15 residues. The CDR3 DNA reads as TGTGCCATCAGCCCCGGGGTTATTAGCAATCAGCCCCAGCATTTT. It encodes CAISPGVISNQPQHF.

This rearrangement joins TRBV30 to TRBJ1-5; D is unresolved. V dropped 6 bases and J dropped 6 bases, with 15 bases sitting between them. The CDR3 is 13 amino acids. Germline-derived CDR1 and CDR2 are GTSNPN and SVGIG (reference sequence). CDR3 sequence (DNA): TGTGCCTGCGCCCCGGGAGTGAGTCAGCCCCAGCATTTT. Translated, it gives CACAPGVSQPQHF.

In DNA, the CDR3 is TGCGCCAGCAGCTTGGAGCTCAACACTGAAGCTTTCTTT. Translating gives CASSLELNTEAFF. V gene TRBV5-1 combines with J gene TRBJ1-1; D is unclear. V was shortened by 0 bases and J by 2 bases, with 5 bases between the two germline ends. Germline CDR1 SGHRS, CDR2 YFSETQ. This CDR3 region has 13 residues.

This clone came up a few times. The chain recombines TRBV19 with TRBJ2-1; D is ambiguous. The CDR3 is made up of 17 amino acids. V shed 6 bases and J shed 3 bases, with 21 bases lying between them. Germline V CDR1 and CDR2: LNHDA, SQIVND (reference sequence). Here the CDR3 reads CASRVRATVGYYNEQFF. CDR3 DNA sequence: TGTGCCAGTAGAGTCCGGGCCACGGTTGGTTACTACAATGAGCAGTTCTTC.

This sequence joins TRBV10-3 and TRBJ1-2, with TRBD1 matching 10 bases. V lost 4 bases to trimming and J lost 0 bases; unmatched junction nucleotides: 8. Germline assignment: CDR1 ENHRY and CDR2 SYGVKD. This CDR3 is built from 17 residues. Here the CDR3 reads CAISVRDRGRANYGYTF. The CDR3 nucleotides are TGTGCCATCAGTGTCAGGGACAGGGGAAGAGCTAACTATGGCTACACCTTC.

This chain joins TRBV10-2 and TRBJ1-2; no definite D call. Germline V CDR1 and CDR2: WSHSY, SAAADI. V was pared by 3 bases and J by 5 bases, with 4 bases between. The CDR3 loop spans 11 amino acids. CDR3 nucleotides: TGCGCCAGCAGTGAAGATTATGGCTACACCTTC. Protein sequence: CASSEDYGYTF.

This chain joins TRBV19 and TRBJ1-4, with a weak D call TRBD1 (5 bases). The CDR3 has 13 residues. V shed 7 bases and J shed 10 bases, with 16 bases lying between them. Per germline, CDR1 LNHDA and CDR2 SQIVND (reference sequence). The CDR3 DNA follows: TGTGCCAGTATAGGGGACGGGGGAAGAAAACTGTTTTTT. Translated, it gives CASIGDGGRKLFF.

The chain has TRBV7-8 and TRBJ2-1; the match to TRBD2 covers 8 bases. V gave up 5 bases and J gave up 9 bases; unmatched junction bases: 9. The CDR3 sequence is 14 residues long. Germline V lookup: CDR1 SGHVS, CDR2 FQNEAQ. The CDR3 region is CASSPTGLVGEQFF. Written as DNA, the CDR3 is TGTGCCAGCAGCCCAACGGGACTAGTAGGTGAGCAGTTCTTC. Full variable domain (missing parts from reference TRBV7-8 and TRBJ2-1): GAGVSQSPRYKVAKRGQDVALRCDPISGHVSLFWYQQALGQGPEFLTYFQNEAQLDKSGLPSDRFFAERPEGSVSTLKIQRTQQEDSAVYLCASSPTGLVGEQFFGPGTRLTVL.

The chain couples TRBV11-2 to TRBJ1-5; the D gene is possibly TRBD1 (5 bases). Germline V lookup: CDR1 SGHAT, CDR2 FQNNGV. V was pared by 0 bases and J by 4 bases, with 10 bases between. The CDR3 has 15 amino acids. Here the CDR3 reads CASSLDRGGNQPQHF. In DNA form, the CDR3 reads TGTGCCAGCAGCTTAGATAGGGGAGGGAATCAGCCCCAGCATTTT. The full variable domain, with the rest looked up from reference TRBV11-2 and TRBJ1-5, is EAGVAQSPRYKIIEKRQSVAFWCNPISGHATLYWYQQILGQGPKLLIQFQNNGVVDDSQLPKDRFSAERLKGVDSTLKIQPAKLEDSAVYLCASSLDRGGNQPQHFGDGTRLSIL.

This chain connects TRBV9 to TRBJ1-5, with D unclear. This CDR3 spans 13 amino acids. Germline CDR1 reads SGDLS; CDR2 reads YYNGEE. Trimming removed 0 bases at V and 7 bases at J, with 8 bases between. The CDR3 sequence is CASSVDSGQPQHF. The CDR3 DNA reads TGTGCCAGCAGCGTAGACAGTGGGCAGCCCCAGCATTTT. Filled out from reference TRBV9 and TRBJ1-5, the complete variable domain reads DSGVTQTPKHLITATGQRVTLRCSPRSGDLSVYWYQQSLDQGLQFLIQYYNGEERAKGNILERFSAQQFPDLHSELNLSSLELGDSALYFCASSVDSGQPQHFGDGTRLSIL.

This rearrangement joins TRBV7-3 to TRBJ2-7, with 7 bases that match TRBD1. The CDR3 is made up of 15 amino acids. Germline loops: CDR1 SGHTA, CDR2 FQGTGA. V lost 3 bases, J lost 3 bases, and 8 bases stayed unmatched. The CDR3 coding sequence is TGTGCCAGCAGCTTGAGACAGGGACCGAGCTACGAGCAGTACTTC. It specifies CASSLRQGPSYEQYF.

The rearrangement uses TRBV5-4 and TRBJ2-3, with TRBD2 identical over 9 bases. The CDR3 sequence is 15 residues long. The germline CDR1 and CDR2 sequences are SGHNT and YYREEE (reference sequence). J gave up 4 bases and V 3 bases, and 6 bases lay outside the gene matches. CDR3 residues: CASSSAGGRADTQYF. CDR3 nucleotide sequence: TGTGCCAGCAGCTCGGCGGGGGGGAGGGCAGATACGCAGTATTTT.

The chain couples TRBV7-8 to TRBJ1-5; perhaps TRBD1 as D (5 bases). V lost 0 bases, J lost 1 base, and 13 bases lay in between. The CDR3 is 17 residues long. Per germline, CDR1 SGHVS and CDR2 FQNEAQ. This CDR3 reads CASSLAARRDSNQPQHF. For the CDR3, the DNA is TGTGCCAGCAGCTTAGCGGCTCGCCGGGACAGCAATCAGCCCCAGCATTTT.

This clone is medium-sized within its sample. The V and J genes are TRBV30 and TRBJ1-3, with TRBD1 as a possible D gene (6 bases). This CDR3 is built from 15 residues. Germline V gene sequence: CDR1 GTSNPN, CDR2 SVGIG (reference sequence). Trimming left V 2 bases short and J 0 bases short, with 11 bases between. The CDR3 sequence: CAWSLGGISGNTIYF. CDR3 sequence (DNA): TGTGCCTGGAGTTTGGGGGGCATCTCTGGAAACACCATATATTTT. Using reference TRBV30 and TRBJ1-3 for the parts outside the CDR3, the full variable domain is SQTIHQWPATLVQPVGSPLSLECTVEGTSNPNLYWYRQAAGRGLQLLFYSVGIGQISSEVPQNLSASRPQDRQFILSSKKLLLSDSGFYLCAWSLGGISGNTIYFGEGSWLTVV.

In this sample, this clone turned up a few times. The chain recombines TRBV27 with TRBJ1-6; D perhaps matches TRBD1 (6 bases). Germline values: CDR1 MNHEY, CDR2 SMNVEV (reference sequence). The CDR3 length is 15 residues. V gave up 5 bases and J gave up 11 bases, with 19 bases separating them. The CDR3 sequence is CASSRTSQGKPPLHF. CDR3 nucleotides: TGTGCCAGCAGTAGAACATCTCAGGGGAAGCCACCCCTCCACTTT.

The genes are TRBV14 and TRBJ2-1; D remains ambiguous. V was clipped by 2 bases and J by 5 bases, with 10 bases between them. Looked up from germline, CDR1 is SGHDN and CDR2 is FVKESK. This CDR3 spans 14 amino acids. For the CDR3, the DNA is TGTGCCAGCAGCCAATTGGGAAATGACAATGAGCAGTTCTTC. It encodes CASSQLGNDNEQFF.

The gene calls are TRBV7-2 and TRBJ1-5, with 11 bases fitting TRBD1. Germline CDR1 and CDR2: SGHTA and FQGNSA. J was trimmed by 3 bases and V by 2 bases; bases with no gene match: 9. This CDR3 is built from 18 residues. The CDR3 DNA sequence: TGTGCCAGCAGCTTATTCGGACAGGGGGCTGGGAACAATCAGCCCCAGCATTTT. Amino acid sequence: CASSLFGQGAGNNQPQHF.

The CDR3 spells CASSLVLAGELFF. The CDR3 DNA follows: TGTGCCAGCAGTTTAGTTCTTGCCGGGGAGCTGTTTTTT. The chain employs TRBV27 and TRBJ2-2; D is undetermined. Germline V CDR1 and CDR2: MNHEY, SMNVEV (reference sequence). The CDR3 runs to 13 residues. V gave up 2 bases and J gave up 6 bases, with 7 bases separating them.

The CDR3 loop is CASSRGTGELFF. The CDR3 DNA sequence: TGTGCCAGTAGCAGGGGCACCGGGGAGCTGTTTTTT. The V and J genes are TRBV19 and TRBJ2-2; perhaps TRBD1 as D (6 bases). Germline V gene sequence: CDR1 LNHDA, CDR2 SQIVND (reference sequence). With 6 bases removed from V and 4 bases from J, the gap between germline ends came to 6 bases. CDR3 length equals 12 residues.

The chain joins TRBV12-5 to TRBJ1-1; a possible D gene is TRBD1 (6 bases). With 0 bases removed from V and 5 bases from J, the gap between germline ends came to 13 bases. In germline, CDR1 is LGHNT, CDR2 FRNRAP. The CDR3 consists of 15 residues. The CDR3 DNA reads TGTGCTAGTGGTTTGGTAGGGGGGGGCTATACTGAAGCTTTCTTT. It encodes CASGLVGGGYTEAFF.

Of note for this clone: A read error may account for a junction end that differs from germline. The chain carries TRBV2 and TRBJ1-4, with TRBD1 as a possible D gene (5 bases). The CDR3 sequence is 13 residues long. The germline CDR1 and CDR2 sequences are SNHLY and FYNNEI. The CDR3 sequence is CASSESPGKRQAF. DNA for the CDR3: TGTGCCAGCAGTGAGTCTCCAGGGAAGCGACAAGCTTTT.